This is a list of T cell receptor beta chains from one sample in a study of blood T cell repertoires in COVID-19. The data were produced by immunoSEQ multiplex PCR, yet TCRdb's version contains in-frame clones alone and is incomplete. This table has 300,000 to 400,000 clones, 88% appearing once. The sequenced sample was PBMCs or T cells enriched from blood (not recorded which). The source is a man aged 30 to 39 who had recovered from COVID-19. The CDR3 runs from the conserved cysteine through the conserved F or W. D genes are given only for firm matches. Where a row states a size, it is once, few, many or the class of an expanded clone; other rows omit it.

v_gene: TRBV29-1; j_gene: TRBJ1-1; d_gene: NA; abundance: NA; CDR3nt: TGCAGCGTTGAAGAGTTTTCTATGAACACTGAAGCTTTCTTT; CDR3aa: CSVEEFSMNTEAFF
v_gene: TRBV3-1/TRBV3-2; j_gene: TRBJ1-2; d_gene: NA; abundance: NA; CDR3nt: TGTGCCAGCAGCCCGTTACAGGTACCGAGGAGTGGCTACACCTTC; CDR3aa: CASSPLQVPRSGYTF
v_gene: TRBV19; j_gene: TRBJ2-7; d_gene: TRBD1; abundance: once; CDR3nt: TGTGCCAGTAGTACCTTCGGGACAGGTAACTACGAGCAGTACTTC; CDR3aa: CASSTFGTGNYEQYF
v_gene: TRBV2; j_gene: TRBJ1-2; d_gene: TRBD1; abundance: NA; CDR3nt: TGTGCCAGCAGTGAAATGGGACAGGGGTCTTCGGGGGGCTACACCTTC; CDR3aa: CASSEMGQGSSGGYTF
v_gene: TRBV28; j_gene: TRBJ2-5; d_gene: NA; abundance: NA; CDR3nt: TGTGCCAGCAGTCCGGGACAACTCCATCAGGGCCAGTACTTC; CDR3aa: CASSPGQLHQGQYF
v_gene: TRBV6-2/TRBV6-3; j_gene: TRBJ2-7; d_gene: TRBD2; abundance: once; CDR3nt: TGTGCCAGCAGTTACTCGGGGACCGGGAGGAGGAACGAGCAGTACTTC; CDR3aa: CASSYSGTGRRNEQYF
v_gene: TRBV27; j_gene: TRBJ2-7; d_gene: NA; abundance: NA; CDR3nt: TGTGCCAGCAGCACCGAACAGGGCGCGGGCGAGCAGTACTTC; CDR3aa: CASSTEQGAGEQYF
v_gene: TRBV2; j_gene: TRBJ1-6; d_gene: NA; abundance: NA; CDR3nt: TGTGCCAGCATAGAGCAGGGGTCCTATAATTCACCCCTCCACTTT; CDR3aa: CASIEQGSYNSPLHF
v_gene: TRBV9; j_gene: TRBJ2-1; d_gene: TRBD2; abundance: NA; CDR3nt: TGTGCCAGTGGTAGCGGGCTCCACAATGAGCAGTTCTTC; CDR3aa: CASGSGLHNEQFF
v_gene: TRBV25-1; j_gene: TRBJ1-4; d_gene: NA; abundance: NA; CDR3nt: TGTGCCAGCAGTGAAACACAGGGAGGGAGTGAAAAACTGTTTTTT; CDR3aa: CASSETQGGSEKLFF
v_gene: TRBV29-1; j_gene: TRBJ2-7; d_gene: TRBD1; abundance: NA; CDR3nt: TGCAGCGTTGAAGATCTCATGTCCGGGACAGGGGGCGAGCAGTACTTC; CDR3aa: CSVEDLMSGTGGEQYF
v_gene: TRBV20-1; j_gene: TRBJ1-2; d_gene: NA; abundance: NA; CDR3nt: TGCAGTGCTAGTCCCGAGCTCCCTAACTATGGCTACACCTTC; CDR3aa: CSASPELPNYGYTF
v_gene: TRBV7-8; j_gene: TRBJ2-2; d_gene: NA; abundance: NA; CDR3nt: TGTGCCAGCAGCAGACAGGCCGGGGAGCTGTTTTTT; CDR3aa: CASSRQAGELFF
v_gene: TRBV7-8; j_gene: TRBJ1-5; d_gene: TRBD1; abundance: NA; CDR3nt: TGTGCCAGCAGCCAAGCTGGACAGGGCGGTCAGCCCCAGCATTTT; CDR3aa: CASSQAGQGGQPQHF
v_gene: TRBV19; j_gene: TRBJ2-3; d_gene: NA; abundance: NA; CDR3nt: TGTGCCAGTAGTATGAGGACAGCGAGCACAGATACGCAGTATTTT; CDR3aa: CASSMRTASTDTQYF
v_gene: TRBV7-8; j_gene: TRBJ1-1; d_gene: NA; abundance: NA; CDR3nt: TGTGCCAGCAGCCCGAACAGGGTATCTGAAGCTTTCTTT; CDR3aa: CASSPNRVSEAFF
v_gene: TRBV3-1/TRBV3-2; j_gene: TRBJ2-3; d_gene: NA; abundance: NA; CDR3nt: TGTGCCAGCAGCCAAGACATCAAGGGGCCCTTCGGAACAGATACGCAGTATTTT; CDR3aa: CASSQDIKGPFGTDTQYF
v_gene: TRBV27; j_gene: TRBJ2-5; d_gene: NA; abundance: NA; CDR3nt: TGTGCCAGCAGTTTTCCCGGAGAGACCCAGTACTTC; CDR3aa: CASSFPGETQYF
v_gene: TRBV29-1; j_gene: TRBJ2-7; d_gene: NA; abundance: NA; CDR3nt: TGCAGCGTAGGACAGTCGAGCTCCTACGAGCAGTACTTC; CDR3aa: CSVGQSSSYEQYF